The source of this TCR beta chain is a study of blood T cell repertoires in COVID-19. J lost 4 bases, V lost 4 bases, and 7 bases had no gene match. Germline CDR1 and CDR2: MNHEY and SVGAGI. The CDR3 runs 15 residues. Methods used by the authors: Scientists estimated how many nucleated cells there were by amplifying reference gene primers. Repertoires were generated with immunoSEQ multiplex PCR, while TCRdb's copy carries only in-frame clones and drops some. D and trimming come from the DNA, and the V and J calls and clone size come from that table. The table lists a few hundred thousand clones, more than 80% of them singletons, with 0.9% to 1.2% in the top ten.

The TCR originated in a man in his thirties or forties who had recovered from COVID-19. The V gene is TRBV6-5, the J gene TRBJ2-1; TRBD1 matches 7 bases. Material for sequencing was PBMCs or T cells enriched from blood (not recorded which). This chain's CDR3 is CASSSGQPNYNEQFF. CDR3 sequence (DNA): TGTGCCAGCAGTTCGGGACAGCCGAATTACAATGAGCAGTTCTTC.